This TCR beta chain was sequenced in a study of shared clonotypes between healthy human individuals (dated by TCRdb to about 2020). Regarding the research as a whole: Two women and a few men aged 18 to 49 years were included in the cohort. Per donor, three plates each were used for CD4 naive and CD4 memory, two for CD8 naive, and one for CD8 memory. Blood TCR repertoires of about 5 healthy adults were deeply sequenced to estimate repertoire size and the extent of clonotype sharing between individuals. Libraries were prepared and TCR repertoires were sequenced by different laboratories using diverse techniques, in order to increase sequencing depth and limit assay-specific biases. Between about 0.8 and 8.9 billion PBMCs per donor were obtained by leukapheresis. What the study reported, not specific to this receptor: Based on pairwise subsampling, the degree of clonotype sharing among donors was expected to be affected by sequencing depth. Rarefaction of sorted-subset datasets indicated incomplete sequencing despite the large sequencing depth. Because the study included only a small number of donors, the genetic and exposure-history diversity represented was limited. Clonotypes shared by all four sorted-subset donors showed higher generation probabilities than non-shared clonotypes. Naive subsets generally had larger estimated clonotype richness than memory subsets did. Sampling was restricted to blood, and TCR repertoires in tissues likely differ from the TCR repertoires found in blood. Across a few donors, around 5% of naive CD4, around 3.3% of naive CD8, 2% to 2.5% of memory CD4, and 0.3% to 0.45% of memory CD8 clonotypes were shared.

As to this clone: Its antigen specificity is not known. One base away there is no much larger clone; base qualities are not given.

CD8 naive samples were CD45RO-negative cells positively selected for CCR7, giving a CD45RA+CCR7+ population that excluded TemRA cells. The donors were healthy, HIV-negative adults who had no recently reported acute infections or vaccinations. All donors were Caucasian adults living in Nashville, Tennessee, USA. Blood was collected by leukapheresis, and PBMCs were isolated by Ficoll-Histopaque density gradient centrifugation and then cryopreserved in liquid nitrogen vapor phase. Analytical flow cytometry was used to check the purity and quantity of every magnetically sorted T cell population. Genomic DNA was isolated from each sorted fraction and quantified by UV absorbance on a Nanodrop 2000c. V and J lose 4 bases and 7 bases, and a span of 13 bases separates them. CDR3 length: 13 amino acids, cysteine to phenylalanine. CDR3 DNA only is kept here, 39 bases in frame from base 1. Looking up the germline V gene yields CDR1 SGHTA and CDR2 FQGTGA.

Using the deep immunoSEQ assay, multiplex PCR amplified TCR CDR3 regions from genomic DNA. Extracted genomic DNA from each cell subset was spread evenly across all wells of several immunoSEQ 96-well plates, with each plate serving as a replicate. For sorted subsets, approximately 190 ng genomic DNA, equal to approximately 30,000 T cell genomes, was loaded into each replicate PCR. The purified libraries were quantified using a Qubit 3.0 fluorometer, sized with a Bioanalyzer 2100, and then quantified again using the KAPA Library Quantification kit. Each immunoSEQ 96-well plate was sequenced on its own single-read 150-cycle Illumina NextSeq 550 flow cell. The study's processing was this. Because the immunoSEQ output included only junctional sequences and no quality scores, the filtering could not be the same as the filtering used for full-length reads. Sequences were annotated with PyIR, a Python wrapper for IgBLAST v1.9, and V/J genes and CDR3 were assigned using IMGT germline references. Reads with weak V/J assignments (E-value above 1e-6), missing CDR3, stop codons, out-of-frame junctions, or ambiguous translated residues were removed. V3J clonotypes were defined as sequences sharing an identical inferred V gene, J gene, and CDR3 amino acid sequence. Percentage overlap between repertoires was computed as shared unique clonotypes divided by the size of the smaller repertoire. Repertoire richness was assessed with RTK rarefaction, the Chao1 estimator, and Recon v2.1 estimates of unobserved clonotypes. Generation probabilities for all TCRbeta clonotypes obtained by the gDNA method from a handful of donors were computed using OLGA. TCRdb limited this immuneACCESS table to in-frame rearrangements with V and J called. A share of clones is missing; checked studies link under half to unresolved V genes, and the rest is unexplained. V, J and clone size were drawn from that table, and D and trimming were deduced from the DNA. The sample includes some 2 million clones, with about 95% observed a single time. Jointly, the top ten make up about 1.1% of the sample.

The sequencing sample was made of naive CD8+ T cells sorted from blood. The cell subset or site label, read with the paper, signifies: CD45RA+CCR7+. The chain employs TRBV7-3 and TRBJ1-1, with the D gene call left open. The TCR originated in a man aged 18 to 35 in good health. The CDR3 region reads CASSSVDTDEAFF. The nucleotide sequence is given as TGTGCCAGCAGCTCTGTAGACACTGATGAAGCTTTCTTT. The CDR3, completed at both ends by the reference TRBV7-3 and TRBJ1-1 genes, gives the full variable domain GAGVSQTPSNKVTEKGKYVELRCDPISGHTALYWYRQSLGQGPEFLIYFQGTGAADDSGLPNDRFFAVRPEGSVSTLKIQRTERGDSAVYLCASSSVDTDEAFFGQGTRLTVV.